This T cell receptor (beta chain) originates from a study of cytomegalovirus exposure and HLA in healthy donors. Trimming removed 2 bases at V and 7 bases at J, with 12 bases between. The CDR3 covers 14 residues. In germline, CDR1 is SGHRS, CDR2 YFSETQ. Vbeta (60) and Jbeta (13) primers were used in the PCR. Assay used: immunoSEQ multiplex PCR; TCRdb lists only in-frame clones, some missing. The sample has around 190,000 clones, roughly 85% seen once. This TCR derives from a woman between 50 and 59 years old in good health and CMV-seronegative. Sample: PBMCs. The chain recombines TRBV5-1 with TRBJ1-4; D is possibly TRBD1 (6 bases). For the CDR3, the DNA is TGCGCCAGCAGCTTAACAGGGTTTTTTGAAAAACTGTTTTTT. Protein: CASSLTGFFEKLFF.